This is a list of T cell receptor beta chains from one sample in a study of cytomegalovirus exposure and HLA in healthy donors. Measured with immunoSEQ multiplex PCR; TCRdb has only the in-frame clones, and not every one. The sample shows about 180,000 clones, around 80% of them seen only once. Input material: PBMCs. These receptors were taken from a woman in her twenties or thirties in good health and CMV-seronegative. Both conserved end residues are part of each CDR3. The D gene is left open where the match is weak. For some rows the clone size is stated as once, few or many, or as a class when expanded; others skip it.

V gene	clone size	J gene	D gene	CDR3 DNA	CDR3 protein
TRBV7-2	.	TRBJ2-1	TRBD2	TGTGCCAGCAGCTTACATAGCGGGGGGGCCTACAATGAGCAGTTCTTC	CASSLHSGGAYNEQFF
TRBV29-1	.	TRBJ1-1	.	TGCAGCATAGGGGGCACTGAAGCTTTCTTT	CSIGGTEAFF
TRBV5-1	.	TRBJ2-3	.	TGCGCCAGCAGCTCAACAGTAGGCACAGATACGCAGTATTTT	CASSSTVGTDTQYF
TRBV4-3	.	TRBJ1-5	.	TGCGCCAGCATCCCCCCCGGGGACAAAAGGTTCTATAGCAATCAGCCCCAGCATTTT	CASIPPGDKRFYSNQPQHF
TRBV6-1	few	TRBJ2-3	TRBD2	TGTGCCATCCTAGCGGGTGGCACAGATACGCAGTATTTT	CAILAGGTDTQYF
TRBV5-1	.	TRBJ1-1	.	TGCGCCAGCAGCTTTTATAGGAACACTGAAGCTTTCTTT	CASSFYRNTEAFF
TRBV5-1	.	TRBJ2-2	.	TGCGCCAGCAGCGGGGGGACGAACACCGGGGAGCTGTTTTTT	CASSGGTNTGELFF
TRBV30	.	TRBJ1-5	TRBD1	TGTGCCTGGAGTGTAGGGGGGACAGCGGATCAGCCCCAGCATTTT	CAWSVGGTADQPQHF
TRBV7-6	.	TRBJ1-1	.	TGTGCCAGCAGCTTAGCGCAGGGGTTGAACACTGAAGCTTTCTTT	CASSLAQGLNTEAFF
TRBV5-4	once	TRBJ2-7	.	TGTGCCAGCAGCTTGGGCGGGCAGGGGGAGCAGTACTTC	CASSLGGQGEQYF
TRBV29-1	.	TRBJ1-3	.	TGCAGCGCCGGCGGGGGAAACACCATATATTTT	CSAGGGNTIYF
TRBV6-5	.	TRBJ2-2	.	TGTGCCAGCAGTTATACCTGGGGGGCCGGGGAGCTGTTTTTT	CASSYTWGAGELFF
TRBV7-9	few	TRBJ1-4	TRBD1	TGTGCCAGCAGCCCCAGGGGGCCGACTAATGAAAAACTGTTTTTT	CASSPRGPTNEKLFF
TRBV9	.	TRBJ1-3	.	TGTGCCAGCAGCGAGAGACCCGACAGGAGCTCTGGAAACACCATATATTTT	CASSERPDRSSGNTIYF
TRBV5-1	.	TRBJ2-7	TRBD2	TGCGCCAGCAGCTTGGGGTTTGGAAGCGGGGGGGCCCTATACTTC	CASSLGFGSGGALYF
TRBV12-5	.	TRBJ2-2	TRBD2	TGTGCTAGTGGTTTGTTTTTGAGGGGACTAGCGGGGGGGGCAGGCACCGGGGAGCTGTTTTTT	CASGLFLRGLAGGAGTGELFF
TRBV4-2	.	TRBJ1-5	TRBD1	TGTGCCAGCAGCCGGCAACCGACAGGGAATCAGCCCCAGCATTTT	CASSRQPTGNQPQHF
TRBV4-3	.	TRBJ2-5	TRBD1	TGCGCCAGCAGCCAATGGGCAAGCTCAGGGGGCCCAGAGACCCAGTACTTC	CASSQWASSGGPETQYF
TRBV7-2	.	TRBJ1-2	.	TGTGCCAGCAGCTTCCCGGGAAAGGGCTATGGCTACACCTTC	CASSFPGKGYGYTF
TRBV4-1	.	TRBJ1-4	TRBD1	TGCGCCAGCAGCCAAGACAGGGGGCCCAGTGAAAAACTGTTTTTT	CASSQDRGPSEKLFF
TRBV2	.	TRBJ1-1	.	TGTGCCATATTGGGGGGGCGGGTCACTGAAGCTTTCTTT	CAILGGRVTEAFF
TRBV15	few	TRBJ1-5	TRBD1	TGTGCCACCAGCAGAGATCATGGGCAGGGGGCAGGAAATCAGCCCCAGCATTTT	CATSRDHGQGAGNQPQHF
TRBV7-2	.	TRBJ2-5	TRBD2	TGTGCCAGCAGCTTCCTAGCGGGGGGACCTCCCCAAGAGACCCAGTACTTC	CASSFLAGGPPQETQYF
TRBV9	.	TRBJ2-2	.	TGTGCCAGCACCCGAGAGGTCGCGAACACCGGGGAGCTGTTTTTT	CASTREVANTGELFF
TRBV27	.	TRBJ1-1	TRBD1	TGTGCCAGCAGTTCGAACCTACAGGGGTGGGCTTTCTTT	CASSSNLQGWAFF
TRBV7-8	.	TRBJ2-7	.	TGTGCCAGCAGCTTCCCAGGGAGGGGGACCGCCTACGAGCAGTACTTC	CASSFPGRGTAYEQYF
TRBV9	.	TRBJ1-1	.	TGTGCCAGCAGCCCCCTTCGGTCTAACACTGAAGCTTTCTTT	CASSPLRSNTEAFF
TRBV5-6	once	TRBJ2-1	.	TGTGCCAGCAGCTTGTACCGCTTGGCAGGTTCCTACAATGAGCAGTTCTTC	CASSLYRLAGSYNEQFF
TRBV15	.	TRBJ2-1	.	TGTGCCACCTCCAGGGGGGCCTCCTACAATGAGCAGTTCTTC	CATSRGASYNEQFF
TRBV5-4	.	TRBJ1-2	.	TGTGCCAGCAGCTTGGGGGGAGGGGCGGGTGGCTATGGCTACACCTTC	CASSLGGGAGGYGYTF
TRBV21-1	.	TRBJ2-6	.	TGTGCCAGCAGACAGACAGGGCCCACCTGGGGTGGGGCCAACGTCCTGACTTTC	CASRQTGPTWGGANVLTF
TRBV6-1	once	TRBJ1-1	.	TGTGCCAGCAGTGAAGAGGGGTCTTACACTGAAGCTTTCTTT	CASSEEGSYTEAFF
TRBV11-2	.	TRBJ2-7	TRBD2	TGTGCCAGCAGCCCCATAGCGGGGGGATACGAGCAGTACTTC	CASSPIAGGYEQYF
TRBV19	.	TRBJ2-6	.	TGTGCCAGTAGATCTCTCGGGGCCAACGTCCTGACTTTC	CASRSLGANVLTF
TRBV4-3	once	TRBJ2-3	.	TGCGCCAGCAGCCAAGATCGGGGGTCGCAGTATTTT	CASSQDRGSQYF
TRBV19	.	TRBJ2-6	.	TGTGCCAGTACCCCAATCGGGGGACTGACTCTCTCTGGGGCCAACGTCCTGACTTTC	CASTPIGGLTLSGANVLTF
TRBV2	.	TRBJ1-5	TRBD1	TGTGCCAGCAGGGGACAGGGGGATCAGCCCCAGCATTTT	CASRGQGDQPQHF
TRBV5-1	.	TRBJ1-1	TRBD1	TGCGCCAGCAGCTTGATAACAGGGGCGAACACTGAAGCTTTCTTT	CASSLITGANTEAFF
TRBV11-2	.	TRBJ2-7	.	TGTGCCAGCAGCTTAGATTACGACAGGTCCTACGAGCAGTACTTC	CASSLDYDRSYEQYF
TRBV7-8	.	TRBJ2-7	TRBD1	TGTGCCAGCAGCTCGGACAGGGGGCCGTACTTC	CASSSDRGPYF
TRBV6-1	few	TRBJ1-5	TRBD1	TGTGCCAGCAGTGAAGCGAGGAGACAGGGAGCGAATCAGCCCCAGCATTTT	CASSEARRQGANQPQHF
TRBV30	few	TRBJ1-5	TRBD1	TGTGCCTGGAGGGGAAACAGGGGCCCCTCGGGGCAGCCCCAGCATTTT	CAWRGNRGPSGQPQHF
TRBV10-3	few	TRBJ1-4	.	TGTGCCTCGGGGGGAAAGCCCGAAAAACTGTTTTTT	CASGGKPEKLFF
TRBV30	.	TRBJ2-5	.	TGTGCCTGGAGTGACAGCGAGACCCAGTACTTC	CAWSDSETQYF
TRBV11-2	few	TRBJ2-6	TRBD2	TGTGCCAGCAGCTCAATGCGGGGGGGGCCTGGGGCCAACGTCCTGACTTTC	CASSSMRGGPGANVLTF
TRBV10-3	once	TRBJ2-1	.	TGTGCCATCAGGGGGACTGTCCACAATGAGCAGTTCTTC	CAIRGTVHNEQFF
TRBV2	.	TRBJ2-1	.	TGTGCCAGCAGTGAACTCCTAGCGTACCATAATGAGCAGTTCTTC	CASSELLAYHNEQFF
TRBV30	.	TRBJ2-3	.	TGTGCCTGGAGCCCCCCCGTGGGGGGAGGCGCAGATACGCAGTATTTT	CAWSPPVGGGADTQYF
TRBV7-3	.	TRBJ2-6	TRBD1	TGTGCCAGCAGCTTAGACAGGGTCGTCTCTGGGGCCAACGTCCTGACTTTC	CASSLDRVVSGANVLTF
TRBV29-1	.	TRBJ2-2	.	TGCAGCGGAGGGATCTCGAACACCGGGGAGCTGTTTTTT	CSGGISNTGELFF
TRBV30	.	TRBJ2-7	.	TGTGCCTGGAGCGGAGGGCCCTACGAGCAGTACTTC	CAWSGGPYEQYF
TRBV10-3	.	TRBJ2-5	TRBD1	TGTGCCATCAGTGAAGTTAGGGAGGACAGGGGGAAAGAGACCCAGTACTTC	CAISEVREDRGKETQYF
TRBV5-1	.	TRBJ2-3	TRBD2	TGCGCCAGCAGCTTGGCCCCGCGGGGGGACGGCACAGATACGCAGTATTTT	CASSLAPRGDGTDTQYF
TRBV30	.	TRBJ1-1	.	TGTGCCTGGAGCTCCTCGGGGGGGACTGAAGCTTTCTTT	CAWSSSGGTEAFF
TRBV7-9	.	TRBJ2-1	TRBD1	TGTGCCAGCAGCTCAGGGGACAGGGGTGACAATGAGCAGTTCTTC	CASSSGDRGDNEQFF
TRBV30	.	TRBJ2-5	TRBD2	TGTGCCTGGAGCGGCGGGGGCGGGGGGATCCAAGAGACCCAGTACTTC	CAWSGGGGGIQETQYF
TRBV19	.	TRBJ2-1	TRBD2	TGTGCCAGTAGTGCGGAAACTTTAGCGGGGTTCCCCTACAATGAGCAGTTCTTC	CASSAETLAGFPYNEQFF
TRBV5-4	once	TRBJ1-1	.	TGTGCCAGCAGCTCGGGGGCGGGGGGAGATCAAGCTTTCTTT	CASSSGAGGDQAFF
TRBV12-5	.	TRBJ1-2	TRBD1	TGTGCTAGTGACTCCCCGGGACAGGGCGACTATGGCTACACCTTC	CASDSPGQGDYGYTF
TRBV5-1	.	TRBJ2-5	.	TGCGCCAGCAGCTTGGTTGGGGGGACAGAGACCCAGTACTTC	CASSLVGGTETQYF